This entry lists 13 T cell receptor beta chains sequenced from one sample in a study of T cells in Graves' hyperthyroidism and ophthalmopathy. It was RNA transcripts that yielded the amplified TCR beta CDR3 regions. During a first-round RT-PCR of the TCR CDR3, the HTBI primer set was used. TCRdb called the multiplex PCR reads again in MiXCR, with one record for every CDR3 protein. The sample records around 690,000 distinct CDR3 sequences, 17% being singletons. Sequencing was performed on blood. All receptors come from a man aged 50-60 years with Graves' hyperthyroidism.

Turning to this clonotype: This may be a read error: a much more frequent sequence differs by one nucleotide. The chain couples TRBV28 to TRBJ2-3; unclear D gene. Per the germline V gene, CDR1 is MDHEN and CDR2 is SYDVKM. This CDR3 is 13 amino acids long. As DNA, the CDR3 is TGTAAATCTGGGCGAGTCGGCACAGATACGCAGTATTTT. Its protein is CKSGRVGTDTQYF.

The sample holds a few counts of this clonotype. CDR3 loop: CSARDLFRGANTGELFF. DNA for the CDR3: TGCAGTGCTAGAGATTTATTCAGGGGTGCAAACACCGGGGAGCTGTTTTTT. The chain couples TRBV20-1 to TRBJ2-2; a possible D gene is TRBD1 (6 bases). Trimming shortened V by 0 bases and J by 2 bases, and 16 bases separated the two germline ends. The CDR3 covers 17 residues. Germline V lookup: CDR1 DFQATT, CDR2 SNEGSKA (reference sequence).

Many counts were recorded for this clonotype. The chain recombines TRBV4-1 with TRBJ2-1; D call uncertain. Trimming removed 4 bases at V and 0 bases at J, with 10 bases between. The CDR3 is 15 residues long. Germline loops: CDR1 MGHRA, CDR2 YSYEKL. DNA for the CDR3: TGCGCCAGCAGCCCAGACCCTTACTCCTACAATGAGCAGTTCTTC. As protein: CASSPDPYSYNEQFF.

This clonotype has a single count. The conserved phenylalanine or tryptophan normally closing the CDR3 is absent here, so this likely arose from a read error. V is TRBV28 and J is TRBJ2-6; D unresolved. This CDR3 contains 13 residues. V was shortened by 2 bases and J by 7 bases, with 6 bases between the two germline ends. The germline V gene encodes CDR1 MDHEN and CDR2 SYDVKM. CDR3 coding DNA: TGTGCCAGCAGTTTAAACACTGCCAACGTCCTGACTTGC. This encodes CASSLNTANVLTC.

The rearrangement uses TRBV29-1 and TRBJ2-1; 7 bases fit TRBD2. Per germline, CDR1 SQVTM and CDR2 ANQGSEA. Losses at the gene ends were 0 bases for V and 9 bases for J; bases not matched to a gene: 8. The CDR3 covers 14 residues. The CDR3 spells CSVEDPTGGVEQFF. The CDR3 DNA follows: TGCAGCGTTGAAGATCCGACGGGAGGAGTTGAGCAGTTCTTC.

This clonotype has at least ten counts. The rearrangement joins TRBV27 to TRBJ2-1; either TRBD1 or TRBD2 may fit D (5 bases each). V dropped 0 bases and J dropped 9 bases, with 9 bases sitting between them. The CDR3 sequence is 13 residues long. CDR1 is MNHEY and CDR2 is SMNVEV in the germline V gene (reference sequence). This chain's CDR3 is CASSLSVRGEQFF. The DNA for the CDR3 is TGTGCCAGCAGTTTATCGGTGAGGGGTGAGCAGTTCTTC.

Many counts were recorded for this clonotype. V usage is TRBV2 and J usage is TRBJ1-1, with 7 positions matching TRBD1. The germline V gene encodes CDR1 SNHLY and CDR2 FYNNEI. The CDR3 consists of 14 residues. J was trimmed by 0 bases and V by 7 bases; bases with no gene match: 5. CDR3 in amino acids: CASKGGQLNTEAFF. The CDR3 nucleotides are TGTGCCAGCAAGGGGGGACAGCTGAACACTGAAGCTTTCTTT.

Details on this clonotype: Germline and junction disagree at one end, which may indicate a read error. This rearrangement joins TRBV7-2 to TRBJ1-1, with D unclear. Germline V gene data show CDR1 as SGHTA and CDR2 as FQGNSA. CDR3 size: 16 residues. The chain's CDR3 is CASSQDIIGWWAEAFF. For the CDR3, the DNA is TGCGCCAGCAGCCAAGATATTATTGGTTGGTGGGCTGAAGCTTTCTTT.

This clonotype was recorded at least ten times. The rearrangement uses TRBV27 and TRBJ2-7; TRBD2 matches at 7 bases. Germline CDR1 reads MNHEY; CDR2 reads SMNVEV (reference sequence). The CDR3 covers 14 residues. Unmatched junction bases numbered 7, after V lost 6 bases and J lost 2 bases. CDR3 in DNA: TGTGCCAGCAGCTTGGCTAGCGGAACCTACGAGCAGTACTTC. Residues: CASSLASGTYEQYF.

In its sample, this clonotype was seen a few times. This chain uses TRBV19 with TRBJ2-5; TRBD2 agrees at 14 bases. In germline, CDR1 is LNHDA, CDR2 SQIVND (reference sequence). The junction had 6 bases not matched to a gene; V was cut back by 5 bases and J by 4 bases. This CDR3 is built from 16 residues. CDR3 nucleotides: TGTGCCAGTAGTCTACGGACTAGCGGGGGGCGAGAGACCCAGTACTTC. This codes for CASSLRTSGGRETQYF.

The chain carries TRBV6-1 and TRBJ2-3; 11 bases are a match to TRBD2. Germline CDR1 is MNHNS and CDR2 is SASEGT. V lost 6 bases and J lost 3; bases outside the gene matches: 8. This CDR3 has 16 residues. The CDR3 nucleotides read TGTGCCAGCAGGAACCCGGGACTAGCGGTTACAGATACGCAGTATTTT. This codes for CASRNPGLAVTDTQYF.

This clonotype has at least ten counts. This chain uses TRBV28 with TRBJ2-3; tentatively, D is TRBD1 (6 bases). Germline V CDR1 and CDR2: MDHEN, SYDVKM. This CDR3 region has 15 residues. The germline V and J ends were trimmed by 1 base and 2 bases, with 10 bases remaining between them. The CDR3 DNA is TGTGCCAGCAGTTTATCCTGGACAGACACAGATACGCAGTATTTT. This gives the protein CASSLSWTDTDTQYF.

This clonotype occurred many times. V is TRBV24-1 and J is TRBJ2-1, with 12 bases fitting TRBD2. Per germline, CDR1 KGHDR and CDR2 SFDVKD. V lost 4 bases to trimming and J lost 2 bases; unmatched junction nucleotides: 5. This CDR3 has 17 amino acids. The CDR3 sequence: CATSEPTSGSAYNEQFF. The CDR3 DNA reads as TGTGCCACCAGTGAGCCGACTAGCGGGAGTGCCTACAATGAGCAGTTCTTC.